A selection of T cell receptor beta chains follows, all from one sample in a study of blood T cell repertoires in COVID-19. The method was immunoSEQ multiplex PCR; TCRdb's version includes in-frame clones alone and lacks a portion of them. The table has fewer than 250,000 clones, about four fifths seen once; the top ten hold 3% to 3.5%. Material for sequencing was PBMCs or T cells enriched from blood (not recorded which). Receptors were obtained from a woman under 40 who had been exposed to COVID-19. CDR3s include the opening cysteine and the closing phenylalanine or tryptophan. D genes are given only for firm matches. Size is stated for part of the rows, as once, few or many counts, or as a class when the clone is expanded.

v_gene,j_gene,d_gene,abundance,CDR3nt,CDR3aa
TRBV19,TRBJ1-2,NA,NA,TGTGCCAGTAGTAAAAACGGAGTCACTGCCTCGAACTATGGCTACACCTTC,CASSKNGVTASNYGYTF
TRBV7-3,TRBJ2-3,NA,NA,TGTGCCAGCAGCTTAAGAGTGGCGGGGCCTAGCACAGATACGCAGTATTTT,CASSLRVAGPSTDTQYF
TRBV12-3/TRBV12-4,TRBJ2-7,NA,NA,TGTGCCAGCACCGGGGACAAAACCTACGAGCAGTACTTC,CASTGDKTYEQYF
TRBV5-1,TRBJ2-5,NA,few,TGCGCCAGCAGCTCGCCCCCGGGGTGGAGCCTCCAAGAGACCCAGTACTTC,CASSSPPGWSLQETQYF
TRBV13,TRBJ2-7,TRBD1,NA,TGTGCCAGCAGCCCCAGAACAGGGGGCGGAGACGAGCAGTACTTC,CASSPRTGGGDEQYF
TRBV2,TRBJ2-7,NA,NA,TGTGCCAGCAGTGAACAGGGAACAGGGCTTTCCTACGAGCAGTACTTC,CASSEQGTGLSYEQYF
TRBV7-2,TRBJ1-1,NA,NA,TGTGCCAGCAGCGTAAGTCACAGGAACACTGAAGCTTTCTTT,CASSVSHRNTEAFF
TRBV29-1,TRBJ1-2,TRBD1,few,TGCAGCGTCGCTGGACAGGTCCACTATGGCTACACCTTC,CSVAGQVHYGYTF
TRBV11-2,TRBJ1-5,NA,once,TGTGCCAGCAGCTTAGAACCTTTCGGGGAACAGCCCCAGCATTTT,CASSLEPFGEQPQHF
TRBV5-1,TRBJ2-7,NA,once,TGCGCCAGCAGCTTGGGCGGGCGGGGGCTCTACGAGCAGTACTTC,CASSLGGRGLYEQYF
TRBV30,TRBJ2-3,NA,NA,TGTGCCTGGAGTCCGGGGGTTGCAGATACGCAGTATTTT,CAWSPGVADTQYF
TRBV7-2,TRBJ2-2,NA,NA,TGTGCCAGCAGCTTAGTTCCCAGGTTTGGCACCGGGGAGCTGTTTTTT,CASSLVPRFGTGELFF
TRBV6-5,TRBJ1-2,TRBD1,NA,TGTGCCAGCAGTCCTACCGGGACAGGGGTCTGGGGCTACACCTTC,CASSPTGTGVWGYTF
TRBV11-2,TRBJ1-3,NA,NA,TGTGCCAGCAGCGGACACGGCCGATCCACCATATATTTT,CASSGHGRSTIYF
TRBV30,TRBJ1-2,TRBD1,NA,TGTGCCTGGGTTAGGCAGGGGGCGAGAAACTATGGCTACACCTTC,CAWVRQGARNYGYTF
TRBV2,TRBJ2-7,NA,few,TGTGCCAGCAGTGTAACTTACGAGCAGTACTTC,CASSVTYEQYF
TRBV9,TRBJ1-2,TRBD1,NA,TGTGCCAGCAGCCCCGGGACAGGGGCCTTCACCTTC,CASSPGTGAFTF
TRBV6-5,TRBJ2-7,TRBD1,NA,TGTGCCAGCAGTTTCAGGGGGCCTGGGGCCTACGAGCAGTACTTC,CASSFRGPGAYEQYF
TRBV19,TRBJ1-1,TRBD1,NA,TGTGCCAGTAGTGGCGGGACAGGGAGGAGAACAAGAGAAGCTTTCTTT,CASSGGTGRRTREAFF
TRBV2,TRBJ1-4,NA,few,TGTGCCAGCAGTGAGTTTCGGGAAAAACTGTTTTTT,CASSEFREKLFF
TRBV6-5,TRBJ1-6,NA,once,TGTGCCAGCAACCCCGGGGAGAGGAATTCACCCCTCCACTTT,CASNPGERNSPLHF
TRBV19,TRBJ2-5,TRBD2,NA,TGTGCCAGTAGTCCGCTAGCGGGGGAGACCCAGTACTTC,CASSPLAGETQYF
TRBV19,TRBJ1-1,TRBD1,NA,TGTGCCAGTAGTCAGGGACAGGATTACACTGAAGCTTTCTTT,CASSQGQDYTEAFF
TRBV11-2,TRBJ2-7,NA,NA,TGTGCCAGCAGCTTAGATGGTAGCAGCTACGAGCAGTACTTC,CASSLDGSSYEQYF
TRBV11-2,TRBJ2-7,TRBD2,NA,TGTGCCAGCAGCGTCGCCGGGACTAGCGCCCACGAGCAGTACTTC,CASSVAGTSAHEQYF
TRBV5-1,TRBJ1-1,NA,NA,TGCGCCAGCAGCTTGTCCCAGGGAGGAAGGTCTGAAGCTTTCTTT,CASSLSQGGRSEAFF